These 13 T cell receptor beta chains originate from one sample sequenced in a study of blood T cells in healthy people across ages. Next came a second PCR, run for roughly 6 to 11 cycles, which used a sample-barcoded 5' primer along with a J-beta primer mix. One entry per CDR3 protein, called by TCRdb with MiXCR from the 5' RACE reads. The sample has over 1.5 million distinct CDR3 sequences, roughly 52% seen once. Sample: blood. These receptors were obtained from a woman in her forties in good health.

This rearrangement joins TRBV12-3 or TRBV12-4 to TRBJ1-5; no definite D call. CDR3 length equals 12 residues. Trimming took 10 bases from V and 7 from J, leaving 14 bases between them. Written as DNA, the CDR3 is TGTGCCATCAATCCCGGAGGGCAGCCCCAGCATTTT. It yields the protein CAINPGGQPQHF.

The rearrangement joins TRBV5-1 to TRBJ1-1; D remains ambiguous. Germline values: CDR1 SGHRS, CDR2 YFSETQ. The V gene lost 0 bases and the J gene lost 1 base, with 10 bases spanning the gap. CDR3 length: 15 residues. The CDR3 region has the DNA TGCGCCAGCAGCTTGGTCCCCGACGCGAACACTGAAGCTTTCTTT. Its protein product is CASSLVPDANTEAFF.

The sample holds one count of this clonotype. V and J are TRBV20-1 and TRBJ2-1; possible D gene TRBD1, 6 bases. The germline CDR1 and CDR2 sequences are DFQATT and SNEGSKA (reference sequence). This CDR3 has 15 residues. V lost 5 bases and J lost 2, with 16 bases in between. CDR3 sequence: CSAEPGHTPYNEQFF. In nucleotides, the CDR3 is TGCAGTGCTGAACCGGGACATACACCCTACAATGAGCAGTTCTTC.

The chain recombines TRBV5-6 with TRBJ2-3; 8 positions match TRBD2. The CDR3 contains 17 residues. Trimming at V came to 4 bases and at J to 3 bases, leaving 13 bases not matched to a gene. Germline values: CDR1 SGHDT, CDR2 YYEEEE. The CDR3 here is CASSQKSAGGLTDTQYF. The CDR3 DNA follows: TGTGCCAGCAGCCAGAAATCGGCGGGGGGTCTGACAGATACGCAGTATTTT.

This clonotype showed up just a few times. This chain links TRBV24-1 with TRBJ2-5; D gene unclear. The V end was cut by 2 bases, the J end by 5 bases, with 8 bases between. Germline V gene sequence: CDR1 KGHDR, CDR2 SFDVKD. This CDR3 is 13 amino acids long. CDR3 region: CATSDSMGETQYF. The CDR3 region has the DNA TGTGCCACCAGTGATTCGATGGGTGAGACCCAGTACTTC.

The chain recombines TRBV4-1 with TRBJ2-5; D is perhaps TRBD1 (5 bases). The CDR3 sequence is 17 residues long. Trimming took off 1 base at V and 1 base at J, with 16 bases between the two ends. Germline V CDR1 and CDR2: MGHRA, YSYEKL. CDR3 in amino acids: CASSQGRANHLQETQYF. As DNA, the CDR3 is TGCGCCAGCAGCCAAGGCAGGGCTAACCACCTCCAAGAGACCCAGTACTTC.

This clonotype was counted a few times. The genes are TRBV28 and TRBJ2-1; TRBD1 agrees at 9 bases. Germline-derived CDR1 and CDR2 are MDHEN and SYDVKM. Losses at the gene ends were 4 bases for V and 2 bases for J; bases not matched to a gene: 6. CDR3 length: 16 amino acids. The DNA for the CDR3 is TGTGCCAGCAGTTCGGGACAGGGTAATGCCTACAATGAGCAGTTCTTC. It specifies CASSSGQGNAYNEQFF.

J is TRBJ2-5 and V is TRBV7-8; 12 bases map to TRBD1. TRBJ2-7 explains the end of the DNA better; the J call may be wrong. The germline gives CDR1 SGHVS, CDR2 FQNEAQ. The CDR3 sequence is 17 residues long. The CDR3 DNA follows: TGTGCCAGCAGCTCAATGGGGCTCGGGACAGGGGGCTGCGAGCAGTACTTC. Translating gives CASSSMGLGTGGCEQYF.

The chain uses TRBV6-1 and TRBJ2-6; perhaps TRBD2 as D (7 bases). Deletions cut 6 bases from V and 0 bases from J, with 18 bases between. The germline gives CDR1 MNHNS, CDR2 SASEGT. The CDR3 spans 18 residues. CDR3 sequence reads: CASSLRGGGYSGANVLTF. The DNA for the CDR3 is TGTGCCAGCAGCCTGAGGGGGGGAGGGTACTCTGGGGCCAACGTCCTGACTTTC.

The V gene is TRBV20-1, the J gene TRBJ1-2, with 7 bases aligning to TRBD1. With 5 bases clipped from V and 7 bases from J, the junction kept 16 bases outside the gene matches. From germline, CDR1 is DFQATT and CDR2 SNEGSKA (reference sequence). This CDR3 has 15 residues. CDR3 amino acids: CSASRQGKVIGGYTF. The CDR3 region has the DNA TGCAGTGCTTCCCGACAGGGAAAGGTTATAGGTGGCTACACCTTC.

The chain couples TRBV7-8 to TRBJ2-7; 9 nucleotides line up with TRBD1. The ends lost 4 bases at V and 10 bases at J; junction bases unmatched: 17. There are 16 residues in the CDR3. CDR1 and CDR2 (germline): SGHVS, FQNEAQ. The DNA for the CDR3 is TGTGCCAGCAGCTACCGGGACAGGGCCCTCCAATCGGTCCAGTACTTC. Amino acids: CASSYRDRALQSVQYF. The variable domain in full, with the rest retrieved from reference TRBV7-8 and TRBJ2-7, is GAGVSQSPRYKVAKRGQDVALRCDPISGHVSLFWYQQALGQGPEFLTYFQNEAQLDKSGLPSDRFFAERPEGSVSTLKIQRTQQEDSAVYLCASSYRDRALQSVQYFGPGTRLTVT.

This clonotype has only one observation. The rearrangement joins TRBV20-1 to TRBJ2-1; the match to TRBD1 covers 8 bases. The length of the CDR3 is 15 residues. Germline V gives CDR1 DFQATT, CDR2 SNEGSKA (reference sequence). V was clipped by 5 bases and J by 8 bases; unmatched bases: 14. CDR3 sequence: CSAGPGTGGFHEQFF. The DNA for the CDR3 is TGCAGTGCTGGCCCCGGGACAGGAGGGTTTCATGAGCAGTTCTTC.

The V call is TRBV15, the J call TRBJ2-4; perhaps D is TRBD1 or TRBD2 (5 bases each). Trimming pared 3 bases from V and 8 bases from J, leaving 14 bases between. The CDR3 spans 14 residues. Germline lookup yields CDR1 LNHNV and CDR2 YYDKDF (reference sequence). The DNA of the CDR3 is TGTGCCACCAGCAGCGGGGCAAATTGGGACATTCAGTACTTC. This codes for CATSSGANWDIQYF.